This T cell receptor beta chain originates from a study of Graves' ophthalmopathy and Graves' hyperthyroidism. V was cut by 3 bases and J by 0 bases, with 6 bases left in between. The CDR3 contains 14 residues. Amplification from RNA transcripts yielded the TCR beta CDR3 regions. First-round RT-PCR used HTBI primers; second-round multiplex PCR followed. TCRdb redid the calling of the multiplex PCR reads with MiXCR, one entry per CDR3 protein. The sample has 600,000 to 650,000 distinct CDR3 sequences; 22% are singletons. This clonotype was observed many times. Its antigen is not known. Study-wide findings and caveats: Blood samples also showed most expanded thyroid clonotypes exceeding 0.001 frequency.

The source material was peripheral blood. The sequence derives from a woman aged 18-30 years with stable Graves' hyperthyroidism. Some clones in this sample may be carry-over from other donors' samples. The V and J genes are TRBV12-3 or TRBV12-4 and TRBJ1-3; the D is unclear. The CDR3 bases are TGTGCCAGCAGTTTCCGTGGCTCTGGAAACACCATATATTTT. Translating gives CASSFRGSGNTIYF.